Below, 13 T cell receptor beta chains from the same sample are listed, as sequenced in a study of cytomegalovirus exposure and HLA in healthy donors. Vbeta (60) and Jbeta (13) primers were used in the PCR. The repertoire was sequenced with immunoSEQ multiplex PCR; TCRdb's copy has only in-frame clones and lacks some. This sample has approximately 160,000 clones, with about four fifths found just once. Input material: PBMCs. Every receptor here comes from a male donor in good health and CMV-seronegative.

This clone appeared a single time. The chain joins TRBV15 to TRBJ2-2; D is undetermined. The V gene's germline CDR1 is LNHNV and CDR2 YYDKDF (reference sequence). The CDR3 is 16 amino acids. Trimming stripped 3 bases from V and 0 bases from J, with 11 bases between. The CDR3, as DNA: TGTGCCACCAGCAGGACTGAACTAACGAACACCGGGGAGCTGTTTTTT. Amino acids: CATSRTELTNTGELFF.

Only one count was recorded for this clone. V is TRBV5-6 and J is TRBJ2-1; 8 nucleotides line up with TRBD2. The CDR3 covers 16 residues. From germline, CDR1 is SGHDT and CDR2 YYEEEE. V was clipped by 4 bases and J by 3 bases; unmatched bases: 9. The chain's CDR3 is CASSRSGLVFYNEQFF. Here the CDR3 DNA reads TGTGCCAGCAGCAGGTCGGGACTAGTTTTCTACAATGAGCAGTTCTTC. The full variable domain, its missing parts supplied by reference TRBV5-6 and TRBJ2-1, is DAGVTQSPTHLIKTRGQQVTLRCSPKSGHDTVSWYQQALGQGPQFIFQYYEEEERQRGNFPDRFSGHQFPNYSSELNVNALLLGDSALYLCASSRSGLVFYNEQFFGPGTRLTVL.

The chain recombines TRBV4-3 with TRBJ2-3, with TRBD2 matching over 8 bases. The CDR3 consists of 16 residues. V dropped 0 bases and J dropped 4; count of bases not matched to a gene: 6. Germline V CDR1 and CDR2: LGHNA, YSLEER. The CDR3: CASSQDPSGSPDTQYF. CDR3 bases: TGCGCCAGCAGCCAAGATCCCAGCGGGAGCCCAGATACGCAGTATTTT.

In this sample, this clone turned up once. The chain is built from TRBV25-1 and TRBJ2-3, with 11 bases lining up with TRBD2. CDR3 length: 16 amino acids. J was trimmed by 2 bases and V by 3 bases; bases with no gene match: 4. Germline V gene sequence: CDR1 MGHDK, CDR2 SYGVNS. The CDR3 loop is CASSDRLAGYTDTQYF. CDR3 nucleotide sequence: TGTGCCAGCAGTGATCGACTAGCGGGGTACACAGATACGCAGTATTTT.

This rearrangement joins TRBV5-1 to TRBJ1-6, with 7 bases matching TRBD1. CDR1 and CDR2 (germline): SGHRS, YFSETQ. The V gene end was trimmed by 0 bases and the J gene end by 7 bases; junction bases not matched to a gene: 13. The CDR3 spans 18 residues. The CDR3 DNA follows: TGCGCCAGCAGCTTGGCCAACAGGGGTATCGGATCGAATTCACCCCTCCACTTT. It codes for CASSLANRGIGSNSPLHF. Supplemented by reference TRBV5-1 and TRBJ1-6, the full variable domain reads KAGVTQTPRYLIKTRGQQVTLSCSPISGHRSVSWYQQTPGQGLQFLFEYFSETQRNKGNFPGRFSGRQFSNSRSEMNVSTLELGDSALYLCASSLANRGIGSNSPLHFGNGTRLTVT.

The CDR3 region is CASSQDPDTNEQFF. CDR3 in DNA: TGCGCCAGCAGCCAAGACCCGGACACCAATGAGCAGTTCTTC. The chain carries TRBV4-3 and TRBJ2-1, with a tentative D call TRBD1 (5 bases). Trimming shortened V by 0 bases and J by 6 bases, and 9 bases separated the two germline ends. CDR3 length: 14 residues. CDR1 is LGHNA and CDR2 is YSLEER in the germline V gene.

The gene calls are TRBV4-1 and TRBJ2-7, with D possibly being TRBD2 (5 bases). CDR1 and CDR2 from the germline V gene are MGHRA and YSYEKL. Trimming took 0 bases from V and 2 from J, leaving 14 bases between them. CDR3 length: 16 amino acids. CDR3: CASSQDAGLRPYEQYF. CDR3 DNA sequence: TGCGCCAGCAGCCAAGACGCGGGTTTGAGGCCCTACGAGCAGTACTTC.

This sequence joins TRBV5-1 and TRBJ2-7, with D perhaps TRBD1 (7 bases). V lost 1 base and J lost 3, with 11 bases in between. The CDR3 is made up of 14 amino acids. In germline, CDR1 is SGHRS, CDR2 YFSETQ. In DNA form, the CDR3 reads TGCGCCAGCAGCTTGTCCAGGGGGGACTACGAGCAGTACTTC. Amino acids: CASSLSRGDYEQYF. The full variable domain, rest sourced from reference TRBV5-1 and TRBJ2-7, is KAGVTQTPRYLIKTRGQQVTLSCSPISGHRSVSWYQQTPGQGLQFLFEYFSETQRNKGNFPGRFSGRQFSNSRSEMNVSTLELGDSALYLCASSLSRGDYEQYFGPGTRLTVT.

The chain uses TRBV6-4 and TRBJ1-5, with D possibly matching TRBD1 (6 bases). Trimming pared 4 bases from V and 2 bases from J, leaving 9 bases between. Germline V gene lookup returns CDR1 MRHNA and CDR2 SNTAGT. The CDR3 covers 14 residues. The CDR3 nucleotides read TGTGCCAGCAGTGTTTCAGGGGGCAATCAGCCCCAGCATTTT. Protein sequence: CASSVSGGNQPQHF.

The CDR3 loop is CASTVTNRGHQPQHF. In DNA form, the CDR3 reads TGTGCCAGTACCGTCACCAACAGGGGACATCAGCCCCAGCATTTT. V usage is TRBV19 and J usage is TRBJ1-5; 7 bases are shared with TRBD1. Germline CDR1 LNHDA, CDR2 SQIVND (reference sequence). Losses at the gene ends were 7 bases for V and 5 bases for J; bases not matched to a gene: 11. This CDR3 is 15 amino acids long.

The chain has TRBV2 and TRBJ2-1; possibly TRBD2 for D (6 bases). CDR1 and CDR2 from the germline V gene are SNHLY and FYNNEI. Trimming took 8 bases from V and 9 from J, leaving 17 bases between them. The CDR3 is 13 residues long. The CDR3 DNA sequence: TGTGCCAGCCTGGGGACTGGGTGGGGTGAGCAGTTCTTC. It codes for CASLGTGWGEQFF.

CDR3 coding DNA: TGTGCCAGCAGCCTAGCGACACAAGAGACCCAGTACTTC. It codes for CASSLATQETQYF. The chain is built from TRBV27 and TRBJ2-5; a possible D gene is TRBD2 (6 bases). CDR3 length equals 13 residues. V was trimmed by 6 bases and J by 2 bases, leaving 10 bases between them. The germline V gene has CDR1 MNHEY and CDR2 SMNVEV (reference sequence).

This chain connects TRBV4-3 to TRBJ2-5; the match to TRBD1 covers 10 bases. Germline values: CDR1 LGHNA, CDR2 YSLEER. This CDR3 is 16 amino acids long. Trimming took 1 base from V and 5 from J; bases not matched to a gene: 7. Here the CDR3 reads CASSQGGQGLRETQYF. The CDR3 coding sequence is TGCGCCAGCAGCCAAGGGGGACAGGGGTTAAGGGAGACCCAGTACTTC.